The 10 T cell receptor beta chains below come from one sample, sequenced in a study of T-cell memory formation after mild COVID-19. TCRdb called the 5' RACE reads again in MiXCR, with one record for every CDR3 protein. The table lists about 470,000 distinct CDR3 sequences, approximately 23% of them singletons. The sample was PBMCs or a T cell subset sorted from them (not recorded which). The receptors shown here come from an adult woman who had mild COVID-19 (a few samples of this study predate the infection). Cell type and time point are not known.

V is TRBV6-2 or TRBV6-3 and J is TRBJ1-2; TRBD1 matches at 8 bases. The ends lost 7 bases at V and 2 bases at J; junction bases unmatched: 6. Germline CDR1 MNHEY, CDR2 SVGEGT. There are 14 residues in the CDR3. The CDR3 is CASIDWTGNYGYTF. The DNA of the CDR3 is TGTGCCAGCATCGACTGGACAGGGAACTATGGCTACACCTTC.

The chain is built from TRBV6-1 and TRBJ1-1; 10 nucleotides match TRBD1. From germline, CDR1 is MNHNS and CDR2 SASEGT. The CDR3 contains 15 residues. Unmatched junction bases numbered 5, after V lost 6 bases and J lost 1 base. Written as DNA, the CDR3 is TGTGCCAGCAGAATAAGGACAGGGGGGAACACTGAAGCTTTCTTT. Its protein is CASRIRTGGNTEAFF.

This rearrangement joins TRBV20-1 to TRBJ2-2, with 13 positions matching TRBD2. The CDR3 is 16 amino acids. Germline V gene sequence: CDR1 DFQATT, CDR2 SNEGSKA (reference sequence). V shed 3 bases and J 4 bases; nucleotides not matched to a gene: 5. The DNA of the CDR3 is TGCAGTGCTAGCCCCGGACTAGCGGGAGCCACCGGGGAGCTGTTTTTT. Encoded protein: CSASPGLAGATGELFF.

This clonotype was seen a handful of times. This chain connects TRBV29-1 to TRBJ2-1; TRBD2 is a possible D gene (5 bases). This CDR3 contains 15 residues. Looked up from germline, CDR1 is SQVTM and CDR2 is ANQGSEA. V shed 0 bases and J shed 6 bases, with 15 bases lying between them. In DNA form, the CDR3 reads TGCAGCGTTGAAGATCTCCAGACTAACCTCAATGAGCAGTTCTTC. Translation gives CSVEDLQTNLNEQFF.

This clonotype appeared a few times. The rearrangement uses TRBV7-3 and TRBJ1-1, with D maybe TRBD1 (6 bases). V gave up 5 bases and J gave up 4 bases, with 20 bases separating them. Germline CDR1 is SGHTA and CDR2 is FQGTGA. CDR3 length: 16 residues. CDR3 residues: CASSPGAGAAGTEAFF. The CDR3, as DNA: TGTGCCAGCAGCCCCGGGGCGGGGGCAGCCGGCACTGAAGCTTTCTTT.

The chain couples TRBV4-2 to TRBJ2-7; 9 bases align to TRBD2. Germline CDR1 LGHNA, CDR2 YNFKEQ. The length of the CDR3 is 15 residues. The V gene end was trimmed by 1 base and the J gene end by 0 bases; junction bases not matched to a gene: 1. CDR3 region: CASSQGTSASYEQYF. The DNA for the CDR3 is TGTGCCAGCAGCCAAGGGACTAGCGCCTCCTACGAGCAGTACTTC.

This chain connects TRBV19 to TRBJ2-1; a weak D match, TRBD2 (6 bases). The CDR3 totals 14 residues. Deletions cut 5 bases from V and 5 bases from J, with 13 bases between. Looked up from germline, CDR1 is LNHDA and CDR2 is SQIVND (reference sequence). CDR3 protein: CASSPRRGDNEQFF. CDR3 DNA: TGTGCCAGTAGTCCCAGGCGCGGGGACAATGAGCAGTTCTTC.

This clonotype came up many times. CDR3 nucleotides: TGTGCCAGCAGCTCGGGACAGGGAGCGGGAGAGGGATACAATGAGCAGTTCTTC. Protein: CASSSGQGAGEGYNEQFF. The rearrangement joins TRBV7-2 to TRBJ2-1; D is possibly TRBD1 (9 bases). Between the trimmed V and J ends, which lost 4 bases and 4 bases, there was a span of 23 bases. The CDR3 has 18 amino acids. CDR1 and CDR2 (germline): SGHTA, FQGNSA.

CDR3 loop: CASSKEGPAGVWNEQFF. For the CDR3, the DNA is TGTGCCAGCAGCAAAGAGGGACCAGCGGGAGTATGGAATGAGCAGTTCTTC. The chain is built from TRBV21-1 and TRBJ2-1; TRBD2, the D gene given by the table, was not confirmed from the DNA. TRBV21-1 is termed a pseudogene. The CDR3 has 17 residues.

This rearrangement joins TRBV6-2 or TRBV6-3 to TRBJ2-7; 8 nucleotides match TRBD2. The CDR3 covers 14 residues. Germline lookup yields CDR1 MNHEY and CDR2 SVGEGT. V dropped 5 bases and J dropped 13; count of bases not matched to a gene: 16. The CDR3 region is CASSVVGGLALIYF. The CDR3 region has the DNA TGTGCCAGCAGTGTCGTGGGAGGACTAGCCCTCATCTACTTC.